This TCR beta chain was identified during a study of CD8 T cells in Susac syndrome. V was shortened by 2 bases and J by 3 bases, with 14 bases between the two germline ends. The V gene's germline CDR1 is MGHRA and CDR2 YSYEKL. CDR3 length: 15 amino acids. RNA amounts of roughly 0.5 to 1 ug underwent reverse transcription with random hexamers. TCRdb fed the immunoSEQ multiplex PCR reads into MiXCR, producing one record per CDR3 protein. The repertoire has approximately 190,000 distinct CDR3 sequences, approximately 93% of them found once; the top ten carry around 0.1%. The control group consisted of healthy donors matched for age and sex.

V and J are TRBV4-1 and TRBJ2-7, with a possible D match to TRBD2 (7 bases). Sequenced material: CD4+ T cells from PBMCs. This TCR derives from a human donor in good health. The CDR3 sequence is CASSQQEGGHYEQYV. The DNA for the CDR3 is TGCGCCAGCAGCCAACAGGAGGGGGGGCACTACGAGCAGTACGTC.